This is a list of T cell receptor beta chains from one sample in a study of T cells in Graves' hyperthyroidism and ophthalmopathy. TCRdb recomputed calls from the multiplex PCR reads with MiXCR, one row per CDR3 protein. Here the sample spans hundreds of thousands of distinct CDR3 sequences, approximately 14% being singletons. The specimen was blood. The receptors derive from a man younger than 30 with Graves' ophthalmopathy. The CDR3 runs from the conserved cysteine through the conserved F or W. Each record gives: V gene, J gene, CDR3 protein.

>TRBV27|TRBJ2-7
CASRQLAGPSYEQYF
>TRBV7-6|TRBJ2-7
CASTRRAIDYEQYF
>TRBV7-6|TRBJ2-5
CASSQDQGRQGTQYF
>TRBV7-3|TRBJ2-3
CASSLIGGETDTQYF
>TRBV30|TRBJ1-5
CAWSRASNQPQHF
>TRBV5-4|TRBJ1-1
CASSPPGQIEAFF
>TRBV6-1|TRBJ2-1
CASRGLGSNEQLF
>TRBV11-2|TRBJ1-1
CASSSPQGWNTEAFF
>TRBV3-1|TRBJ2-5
CASSQGSIETQYF
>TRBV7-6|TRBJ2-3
CASSLGGFADTQYF